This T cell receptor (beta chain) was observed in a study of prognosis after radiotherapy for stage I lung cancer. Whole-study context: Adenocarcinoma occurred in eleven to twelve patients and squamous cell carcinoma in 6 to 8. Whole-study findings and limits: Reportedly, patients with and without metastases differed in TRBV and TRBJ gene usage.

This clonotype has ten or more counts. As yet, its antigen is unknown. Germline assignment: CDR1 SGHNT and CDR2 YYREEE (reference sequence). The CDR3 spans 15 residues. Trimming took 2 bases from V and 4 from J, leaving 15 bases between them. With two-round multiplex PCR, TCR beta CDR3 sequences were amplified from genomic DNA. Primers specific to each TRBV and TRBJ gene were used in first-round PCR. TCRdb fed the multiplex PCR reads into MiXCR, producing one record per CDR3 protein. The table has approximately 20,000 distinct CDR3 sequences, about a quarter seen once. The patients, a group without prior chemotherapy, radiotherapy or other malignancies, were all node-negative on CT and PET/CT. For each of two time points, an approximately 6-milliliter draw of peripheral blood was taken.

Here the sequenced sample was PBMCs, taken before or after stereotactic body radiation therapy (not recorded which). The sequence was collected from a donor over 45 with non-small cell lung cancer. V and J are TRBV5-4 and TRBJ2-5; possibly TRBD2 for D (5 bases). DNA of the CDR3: TGTGCCAGCAGCTTCTCCCCGGGATCAGGAGAGACCCAGTACTTC. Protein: CASSFSPGSGETQYF.